The 18 T cell receptor beta chains presented below share a single source sample, sequenced in a study of post-analysis software for immune sequencing data. The library was made from cDNA and included unique molecular identifiers. TCRdb passed the PCR reads through MiXCR, listing each CDR3 protein once. This sample has roughly 730,000 distinct CDR3 sequences, with less than 35% found just once. General study findings and limits: About five TRBV segments were more frequent in patients than controls; TRBV5-6, TRBV5-1 and TRBV20-1 belonged to this group.

Antigen specificity for these receptors is unknown. The sequenced material came from blood. These receptors were obtained from a girl between 10 and 17 years old with multiple sclerosis.

This clonotype was seen a handful of times. The chain joins TRBV5-1 to TRBJ2-3; TRBD2 agrees at 8 bases. The CDR3 consists of 16 residues. Trimming took 4 bases from V and 4 from J; bases not matched to a gene: 11. Germline CDR1 reads SGHRS; CDR2 reads YFSETQ. The CDR3 reads CASSGSGGNFADTQYF. The CDR3 bases are TGCGCCAGCAGCGGGAGCGGGGGAAATTTTGCAGATACGCAGTATTTT.

This clonotype was counted a few times. This chain links TRBV27 with TRBJ2-1; D is unclear. V gave up 5 bases and J gave up 8 bases, with 13 bases separating them. Germline V gene lookup returns CDR1 MNHEY and CDR2 SMNVEV (reference sequence). The CDR3 is 13 residues long. CDR3 sequence reads: CASSTDAADEQFF. As DNA, the CDR3 is TGTGCCAGCAGTACCGACGCCGCCGATGAGCAGTTCTTC.

In this sample, this clonotype turned up a few times. The chain links TRBV20-1 to TRBJ1-1; D is unresolved. V was clipped by 3 bases and J by 7 bases, with 15 bases between them. CDR1 DFQATT and CDR2 SNEGSKA come from the germline V gene (reference sequence). The CDR3 is made up of 13 amino acids. This CDR3 is CSARDPGRVEAFF. The CDR3 region has the DNA TGCAGTGCTAGGGACCCGGGGAGGGTTGAAGCTTTCTTT.

The rearrangement links TRBV7-2 to TRBJ1-2; 8 positions match TRBD1. The CDR3 covers 12 residues. Per germline, CDR1 SGHTA and CDR2 FQGNSA. V gave up 8 bases and J gave up 1 base; unmatched junction bases: 0. Here the CDR3 DNA reads TGTGCCAGCGGACAGGGTAACTATGGCTACACCTTC. Translating it yields CASGQGNYGYTF. Using reference TRBV7-2 and TRBJ1-2 for the parts outside the CDR3, the full variable domain is GAGVSQSPSNKVTEKGKDVELRCDPISGHTALYWYRQSLGQGLEFLIYFQGNSAPDKSGLPSDRFSAERTGGSVSTLTIQRTQQEDSAVYLCASGQGNYGYTFGSGTRLTVV.

In its sample, this clonotype was seen a few times. J is TRBJ1-5 and V is TRBV20-1; TRBD1 matches at 9 bases. CDR3 length: 16 amino acids. CDR1 DFQATT and CDR2 SNEGSKA come from the germline V gene (reference sequence). Trimming at V came to 2 bases and at J to 0 bases, leaving 5 bases not matched to a gene. DNA for the CDR3: TGCAGTGCTAGAAGCGGGACAGGGAGTAGCAATCAGCCCCAGCATTTT. Its translation is CSARSGTGSSNQPQHF.

In its sample, this clonotype was seen a few times. V usage is TRBV5-1 and J usage is TRBJ2-7; D is ambiguous. This CDR3 has 15 amino acids. The germline V gene has CDR1 SGHRS and CDR2 YFSETQ. The V gene lost 6 bases and the J gene lost 4 bases, with 20 bases spanning the gap. CDR3 sequence reads: CASTLNPGLGYEQYF. The CDR3, as DNA: TGCGCCAGCACCCTCAATCCGGGTTTGGGGTACGAGCAGTACTTC.

V and J are TRBV9 and TRBJ2-1; 13 bases agree with TRBD2. There are 16 residues in the CDR3. CDR1 SGDLS and CDR2 YYNGEE come from the germline V gene. Trimming cost V 0 bases and J 8 bases; bases outside gene matches: 5. This chain's CDR3 is CASSVGTSGRFYEQFF. CDR3 bases: TGTGCCAGCAGCGTAGGGACTAGCGGGAGATTTTATGAGCAGTTCTTC.

This chain links TRBV10-3 with TRBJ2-1; the match to TRBD2 covers 10 bases. The CDR3 is made up of 13 amino acids. Germline assignment: CDR1 ENHRY and CDR2 SYGVKD. V shed 7 bases, J shed 13 bases, and the junction held 10 bases outside the gene matches. CDR3 in amino acids: CAITASGSETQFF. The CDR3, as DNA: TGTGCCATCACGGCTAGCGGGAGTGAGACCCAGTTCTTC.

The J gene is TRBJ2-5, the V gene TRBV7-2; the match to TRBD1 covers 8 bases. Per germline, CDR1 SGHTA and CDR2 FQGNSA. This CDR3 is built from 15 residues. V gave up 1 base and J gave up 5 bases; unmatched junction bases: 6. CDR3 nucleotide sequence: TGTGCCAGCAGCTTAGATGGCAGGGGGCGGGAGACCCAGTACTTC. Its protein product is CASSLDGRGRETQYF.

The rearrangement links TRBV5-1 to TRBJ2-3, with 9 bases aligning to TRBD2. The ends lost 8 bases at V and 0 bases at J; junction bases unmatched: 10. This CDR3 has 16 residues. Germline values: CDR1 SGHRS, CDR2 YFSETQ. CDR3 nucleotide sequence: TGCGCCAGTTCCGAGCGGGGGGATACTAGCACAGATACGCAGTATTTT. Translating gives CASSERGDTSTDTQYF.

In its sample, this clonotype was seen many times. CDR3 amino acids: CASSQDRGASYEQYF. CDR3 bases: TGCGCCAGCAGCCAAGATCGGGGGGCCTCCTACGAGCAGTACTTC. The rearrangement joins TRBV4-3 to TRBJ2-7; D may be TRBD2 (7 bases). This CDR3 contains 15 residues. Looked up from germline, CDR1 is LGHNA and CDR2 is YSLEER. The V end lost 0 bases, the J end lost 0 bases, and 9 bases lay between the germline ends.

This clonotype was observed many times. The chain links TRBV29-1 to TRBJ2-5, with D possibly TRBD1 on 6 matching bases. Germline CDR1 reads SQVTM; CDR2 reads ANQGSEA. Trimming pared 4 bases from V and 4 bases from J, leaving 10 bases between. This CDR3 contains 12 residues. CDR3 bases: TGCAGCGTTGCAATAGGGGGAGAGACCCAGTACTTC. Residues: CSVAIGGETQYF. The whole variable domain, remainder taken from reference TRBV29-1 and TRBJ2-5, is SAVISQKPSRDICQRGTSLTIQCQVDSQVTMMFWYRQQPGQSLTLIATANQGSEATYESGFVIDKFPISRPNLTFSTLTVSNMSPEDSSIYLCSVAIGGETQYFGPGTRLLVL.

A few counts support this clonotype. This chain uses TRBV29-1 with TRBJ1-2; D gene ambiguous. The CDR3 spans 13 residues. Per the germline V gene, CDR1 is SQVTM and CDR2 is ANQGSEA. Trimming took 1 base from V and 4 from J, leaving 10 bases between them. CDR3 coding DNA: TGCAGCGTTGAAGCTGCTCTCGCCTATGGCTACACCTTC. Its translation: CSVEAALAYGYTF.

CDR3 in amino acids: CNGIASSGSFYEQYF. CDR3 nucleotides: TGCAACGGGATCGCGAGTAGCGGGAGTTTCTACGAGCAGTACTTC. The chain has TRBV29-1 and TRBJ2-7; 9 bases are shared with TRBD2. The CDR3 is 15 residues long. Germline V lookup: CDR1 SQVTM, CDR2 ANQGSEA.

V usage is TRBV7-2 and J usage is TRBJ1-1; D not certain. Trimming took 7 bases from V and 1 from J, leaving 10 bases between them. CDR1 is SGHTA, CDR2 FQGNSA, per germline. CDR3 length: 13 amino acids. This CDR3 is CASILQRNTEAFF. CDR3 bases: TGTGCCAGCATCCTCCAGCGGAACACTGAAGCTTTCTTT. The variable domain in full, with the rest retrieved from reference TRBV7-2 and TRBJ1-1, is GAGVSQSPSNKVTEKGKDVELRCDPISGHTALYWYRQSLGQGLEFLIYFQGNSAPDKSGLPSDRFSAERTGGSVSTLTIQRTQQEDSAVYLCASILQRNTEAFFGQGTRLTVV.

This clonotype was seen only once. The V and J genes are TRBV7-2 and TRBJ2-7, with D perhaps matching TRBD2 (6 bases). The J call may be in error: the DNA end matches TRBJ2-5 better. CDR1 is SGHTA, CDR2 FQGNSA, per germline. There are 14 residues in the CDR3. This CDR3 reads CASSDGGEGETQYF. The CDR3 DNA is TGTGCCAGCAGCGACGGGGGAGAAGGGGAGACCCAGTACTTC.

The sample holds a few counts of this clonotype. The V and J genes are TRBV6-5 and TRBJ1-5, with D perhaps matching TRBD1 (6 bases). The CDR3 consists of 16 residues. Trimming removed 6 bases from V and 1 base from J, with 16 bases in between. The germline V gene has CDR1 MNHEY and CDR2 SVGAGI. The CDR3 sequence is CASRPTGTGSNQPQHF. DNA for the CDR3: TGTGCCAGCAGGCCAACAGGGACGGGAAGCAATCAGCCCCAGCATTTT.

Notes on this clonotype: At one end the junction does not follow the germline gene, possibly because of a read error. The chain recombines TRBV12-3 or TRBV12-4 with TRBJ2-7; TRBD2 aligns across 8 bases. The CDR3 sequence is 14 residues long. CDR3 bases: TGTGCCGGCAGCCCGGGGGGGCCCTTGCTCGAGCAGTACTTC. Amino acids: CAGSPGGPLLEQYF.